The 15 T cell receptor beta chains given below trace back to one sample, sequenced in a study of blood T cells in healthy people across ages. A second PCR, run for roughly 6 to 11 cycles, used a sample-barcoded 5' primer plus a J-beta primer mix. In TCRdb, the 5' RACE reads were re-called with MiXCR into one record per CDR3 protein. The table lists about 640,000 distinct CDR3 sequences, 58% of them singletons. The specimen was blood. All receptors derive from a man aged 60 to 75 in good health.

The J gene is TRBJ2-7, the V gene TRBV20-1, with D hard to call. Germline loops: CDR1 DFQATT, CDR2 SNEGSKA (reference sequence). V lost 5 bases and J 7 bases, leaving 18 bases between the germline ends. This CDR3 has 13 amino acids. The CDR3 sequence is CSALLVSYNEQYF. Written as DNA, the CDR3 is TGCAGTGCTCTCCTTGTCTCCTACAATGAGCAGTACTTC.

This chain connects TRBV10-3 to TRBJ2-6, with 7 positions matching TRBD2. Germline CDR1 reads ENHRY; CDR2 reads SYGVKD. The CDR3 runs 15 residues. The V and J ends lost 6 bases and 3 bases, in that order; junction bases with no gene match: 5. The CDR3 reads CAIRSSGVGANVLTF. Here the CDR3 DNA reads TGTGCCATCAGATCCAGCGGGGTTGGGGCCAACGTCCTGACTTTC.

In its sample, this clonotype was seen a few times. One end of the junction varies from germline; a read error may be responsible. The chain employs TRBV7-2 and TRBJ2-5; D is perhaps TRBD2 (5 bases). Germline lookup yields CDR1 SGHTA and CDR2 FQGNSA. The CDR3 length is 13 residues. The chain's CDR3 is CASSLAHAETQYF. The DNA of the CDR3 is TGTGCCAGCAGCCTAGCTCATGCGGAGACCCAGTACTTC.

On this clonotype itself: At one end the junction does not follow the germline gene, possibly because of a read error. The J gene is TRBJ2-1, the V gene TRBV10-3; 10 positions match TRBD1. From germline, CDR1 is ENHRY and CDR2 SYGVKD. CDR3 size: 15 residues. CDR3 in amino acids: CTISGLGQGTDEQFF. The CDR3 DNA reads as TGTACCATCAGTGGCCTGGGACAGGGGACGGATGAGCAGTTCTTC.

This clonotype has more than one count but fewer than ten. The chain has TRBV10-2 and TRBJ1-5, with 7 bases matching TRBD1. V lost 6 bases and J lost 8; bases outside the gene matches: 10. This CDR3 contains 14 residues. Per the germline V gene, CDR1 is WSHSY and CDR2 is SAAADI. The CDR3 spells CASSETGVGEPQHF. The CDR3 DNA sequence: TGCGCCAGCAGCGAAACAGGGGTCGGGGAGCCCCAGCATTTT.

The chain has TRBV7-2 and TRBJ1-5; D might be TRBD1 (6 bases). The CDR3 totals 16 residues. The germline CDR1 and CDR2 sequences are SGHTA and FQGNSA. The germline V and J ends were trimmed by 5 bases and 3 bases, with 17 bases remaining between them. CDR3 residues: CASSPSTGFSNQPQHF. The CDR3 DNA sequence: TGTGCCAGCAGCCCCTCGACAGGATTCTCCAATCAGCCCCAGCATTTT.

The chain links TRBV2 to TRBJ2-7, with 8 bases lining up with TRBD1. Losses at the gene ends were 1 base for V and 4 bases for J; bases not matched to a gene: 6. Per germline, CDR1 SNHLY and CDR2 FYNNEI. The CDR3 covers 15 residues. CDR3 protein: CASSEGQGISYEQYF. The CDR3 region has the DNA TGTGCCAGCAGTGAAGGACAGGGGATAAGTTACGAGCAGTACTTC.

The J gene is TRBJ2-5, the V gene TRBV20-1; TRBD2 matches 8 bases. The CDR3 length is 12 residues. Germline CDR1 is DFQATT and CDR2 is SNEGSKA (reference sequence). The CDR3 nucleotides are TGCAGCGTTAGCGGGGAACAAGAGACCCAGTACTTC. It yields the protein CSVSGEQETQYF.

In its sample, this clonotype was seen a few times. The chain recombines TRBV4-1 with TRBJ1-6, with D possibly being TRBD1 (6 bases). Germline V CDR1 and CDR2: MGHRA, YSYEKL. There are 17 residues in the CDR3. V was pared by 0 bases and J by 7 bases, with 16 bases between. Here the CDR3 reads CASSQDSGAADNSPLHF. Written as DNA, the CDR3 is TGCGCCAGCAGCCAAGATTCAGGGGCAGCTGACAATTCACCCCTCCACTTT.

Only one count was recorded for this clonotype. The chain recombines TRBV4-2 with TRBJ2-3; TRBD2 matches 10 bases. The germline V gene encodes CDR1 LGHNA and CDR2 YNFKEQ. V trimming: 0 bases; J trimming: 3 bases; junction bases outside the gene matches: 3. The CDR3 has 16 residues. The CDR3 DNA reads TGTGCCAGCAGCCAAGATCTTAGCGGGAGGACAGATACGCAGTATTTT. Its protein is CASSQDLSGRTDTQYF.

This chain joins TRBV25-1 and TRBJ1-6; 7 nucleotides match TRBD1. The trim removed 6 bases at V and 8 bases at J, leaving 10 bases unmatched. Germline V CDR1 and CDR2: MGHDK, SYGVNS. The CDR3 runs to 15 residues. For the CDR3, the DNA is TGTGCCAGCAGCAAAAGACAGGGATCGGATTCACCCCTCCACTTT. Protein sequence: CASSKRQGSDSPLHF. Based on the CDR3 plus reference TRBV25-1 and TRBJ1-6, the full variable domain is EADIYQTPRYLVIGTGKKITLECSQTMGHDKMYWYQQDPGMELHLIHYSYGVNSTEKGDLSSESTVSRIRTEHFPLTLESARPSHTSQYLCASSKRQGSDSPLHFGNGTRLTVT.

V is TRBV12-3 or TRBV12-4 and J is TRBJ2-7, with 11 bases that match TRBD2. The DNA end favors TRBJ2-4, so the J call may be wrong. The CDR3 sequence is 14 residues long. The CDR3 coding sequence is TGTGCCAGCAGTTTAGTAGCGGGAGGGAACATTCAGTACTTC. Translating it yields CASSLVAGGNIQYF.

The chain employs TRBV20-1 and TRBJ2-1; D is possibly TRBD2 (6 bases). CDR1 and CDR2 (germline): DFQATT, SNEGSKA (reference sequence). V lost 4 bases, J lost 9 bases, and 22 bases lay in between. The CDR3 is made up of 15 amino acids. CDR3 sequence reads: CSATSGRDVEGEQFF. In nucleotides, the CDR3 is TGCAGTGCTACCTCGGGGCGGGACGTAGAGGGTGAGCAGTTCTTC.

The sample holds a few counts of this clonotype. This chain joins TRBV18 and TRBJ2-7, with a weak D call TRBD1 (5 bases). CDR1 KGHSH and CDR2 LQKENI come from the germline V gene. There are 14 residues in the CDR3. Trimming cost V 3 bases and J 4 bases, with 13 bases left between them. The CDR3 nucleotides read TGTGCCAGCTCACCGACAGCCGGCCGATACGAGCAGTACTTC. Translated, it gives CASSPTAGRYEQYF.

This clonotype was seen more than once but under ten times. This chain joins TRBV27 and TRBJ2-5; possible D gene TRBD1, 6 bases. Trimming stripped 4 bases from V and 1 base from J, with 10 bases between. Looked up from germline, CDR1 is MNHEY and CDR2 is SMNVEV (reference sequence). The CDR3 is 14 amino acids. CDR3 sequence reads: CASSSGTRQETQYF. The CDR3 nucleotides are TGTGCCAGCAGTTCTGGGACACGCCAAGAGACCCAGTACTTC.